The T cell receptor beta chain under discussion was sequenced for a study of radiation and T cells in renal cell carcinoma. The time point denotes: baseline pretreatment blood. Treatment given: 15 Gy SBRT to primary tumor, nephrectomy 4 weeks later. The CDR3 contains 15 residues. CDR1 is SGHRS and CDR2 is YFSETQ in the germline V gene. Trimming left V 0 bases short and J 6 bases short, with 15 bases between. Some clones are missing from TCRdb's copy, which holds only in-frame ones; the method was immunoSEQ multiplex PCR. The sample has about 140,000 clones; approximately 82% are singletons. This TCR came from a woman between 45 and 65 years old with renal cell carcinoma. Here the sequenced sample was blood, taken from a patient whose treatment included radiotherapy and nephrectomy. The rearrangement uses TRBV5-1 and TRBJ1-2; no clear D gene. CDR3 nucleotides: TGCGCCAGCAGCTTGGGAACCCCCCACCTCGATGGCTACACCTTC. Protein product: CASSLGTPHLDGYTF.